A single sample is the source of the 12 T cell receptor beta chains below, sequenced in a study of T cells in Graves' hyperthyroidism and ophthalmopathy. Researchers took RNA transcripts and amplified the TCR beta CDR3 regions from them. The HTBI primer set served for first-round RT-PCR of the TCR CDR3. TCRdb ran MiXCR on the multiplex PCR reads and lists one entry per CDR3 protein. Of about 270,000 distinct CDR3 sequences in the sample, approximately 16% were seen once. Sequencing input: blood. Receptors were obtained from a woman in her forties or fifties with Graves' hyperthyroidism that later progressed to Graves' ophthalmopathy.

This clonotype turned up a few times. The V and J genes are TRBV20-1 and TRBJ1-5; 7 nucleotides agree with TRBD1. The V and J ends lost 4 bases and 7 bases, in that order; junction bases with no gene match: 10. The CDR3 is 14 residues long. Germline assignment: CDR1 DFQATT and CDR2 SNEGSKA (reference sequence). CDR3 residues: CSATDRVSEQPQHF. The CDR3 nucleotides read TGCAGTGCTACCGACAGGGTGTCAGAACAGCCCCAGCATTTT.

Many counts were recorded for this clonotype. The chain joins TRBV28 to TRBJ1-1; D remains unclear. From germline, CDR1 is MDHEN and CDR2 SYDVKM. This CDR3 region has 14 residues. Trimming removed 7 bases from V and 1 base from J, with 13 bases in between. CDR3 sequence (DNA): TGTGCCAGCAAGGAACCACAGTCGAACACTGAAGCTTTCTTT. This encodes CASKEPQSNTEAFF.

This clonotype was recorded many times. V usage is TRBV6-1 and J usage is TRBJ2-1; TRBD2 matches 10 bases. The CDR3 has 20 residues. With 5 bases clipped from V and 3 bases from J, the junction kept 19 bases outside the gene matches. Germline V lookup: CDR1 MNHNS, CDR2 SASEGT. This CDR3 is CASSFGLRWTSGTLYNEQFF. CDR3 in DNA: TGTGCCAGCAGTTTCGGATTGCGGTGGACTAGCGGAACCCTCTACAATGAGCAGTTCTTC.

This clonotype was found many times. The genes are TRBV11-2 and TRBJ2-1, with D possibly matching TRBD2 (5 bases). CDR1 is SGHAT and CDR2 is FQNNGV in the germline V gene. The CDR3 runs to 15 residues. Between the trimmed V and J ends, which lost 5 bases and 4 bases, there was a span of 15 bases. This CDR3 reads CASSPGLGSYNEQFF. CDR3 DNA: TGTGCCAGCAGCCCGGGGTTGGGGAGTTACAATGAGCAGTTCTTC.

The chain is built from TRBV25-1 and TRBJ1-5; no reliable D call. This CDR3 has 14 amino acids. Germline-derived CDR1 and CDR2 are MGHDK and SYGVNS. The ends were cut back, 2 bases at V and 4 bases at J, with 9 bases in the middle. CDR3 nucleotides: TGTGCCAGCAGTGAAAGGGCTCTGAATCAGCCCCAGCATTTT. Amino acids: CASSERALNQPQHF.

This clonotype has a count of ten or more. In DNA, the CDR3 is TGCGCCAGCAGTGCGACAGGGGCGACCTACGAGCAGTACTTC. It translates to CASSATGATYEQYF. The V and J genes are TRBV10-2 and TRBJ2-7; 8 bases are shared with TRBD1. Germline CDR1 is WSHSY and CDR2 is SAAADI. V shed 4 bases and J 2 bases; nucleotides not matched to a gene: 4. This CDR3 is 14 amino acids long.

This clonotype was seen many times. The rearrangement links TRBV28 to TRBJ2-5; 8 bases map to TRBD2. Trimming cost V 6 bases and J 2 bases; bases outside gene matches: 8. Germline V CDR1 and CDR2: MDHEN, SYDVKM. CDR3 length: 15 amino acids. The CDR3 is CASRMASGLQETQYF. Written as DNA, the CDR3 is TGTGCCAGCAGGATGGCTAGCGGGTTACAAGAGACCCAGTACTTC.

This clonotype was counted ten times or more. V gene TRBV6-1 combines with J gene TRBJ2-7; D not resolved. The germline V and J ends were trimmed by 1 base and 4 bases, with 5 bases remaining between them. The CDR3 is 12 residues long. Germline loops: CDR1 MNHNS, CDR2 SASEGT. The CDR3 sequence: CASSEVQYEQYF. The DNA of the CDR3 is TGTGCCAGCAGTGAAGTCCAGTACGAGCAGTACTTC.

A few counts support this clonotype. J is TRBJ2-1 and V is TRBV13; 8 bases map to TRBD2. The trim removed 2 bases at V and 5 bases at J, leaving 8 bases unmatched. From germline, CDR1 is PRHDT and CDR2 FYEKMQ (reference sequence). The CDR3 is 16 amino acids. The CDR3 loop is CASSLRAGGAHNEQFF. The CDR3 coding sequence is TGTGCCAGCAGCTTAAGGGCGGGAGGAGCCCACAATGAGCAGTTCTTC.

This clonotype was seen only a few times. The V and J genes are TRBV9 and TRBJ1-1; D might be TRBD1 (5 bases). From germline, CDR1 is SGDLS and CDR2 YYNGEE. V was pared by 0 bases and J by 4 bases, with 13 bases between. The CDR3 has 15 residues. CDR3 nucleotide sequence: TGTGCCAGCAGCGTAGGGAAAGGGGTTCGCACTGAAGCTTTCTTT. This encodes CASSVGKGVRTEAFF.

This clonotype has a count of ten or more. The rearrangement joins TRBV28 to TRBJ2-7; 11 bases line up with TRBD1. The CDR3 runs 15 residues. With 5 bases clipped from V and 7 bases from J, the junction kept 10 bases outside the gene matches. Per germline, CDR1 MDHEN and CDR2 SYDVKM. The CDR3 DNA is TGTGCCAGCAGTGACCGGGACAGGGGGGCCGGGGAGCAGTACTTC. It codes for CASSDRDRGAGEQYF.

This clonotype was counted at least ten times. The chain carries TRBV12-3 or TRBV12-4 and TRBJ1-4; D may be TRBD1 (5 bases). The CDR3 spans 14 residues. Deletions cut 5 bases from V and 7 bases from J, with 14 bases between. The CDR3 here is CASSPTLRGEKLFF. The DNA for the CDR3 is TGTGCCAGCAGTCCTACTTTAAGGGGTGAAAAACTGTTTTTT.